This TCR beta chain was observed in a study of blood T cell repertoires in COVID-19. Study in general: Sample material is recorded as cDNA or gDNA derived from T cells, B-cell-depleted T cells, or PBMCs.

The germline CDR1 and CDR2 sequences are MNHEY and SMNVEV (reference sequence). With 5 bases removed from V and 4 bases from J, the gap between germline ends came to 15 bases. CDR3 size: 14 residues. In the authors' methods: Quantification of nucleated cells was approximated via reference gene primer amplification. Produced via immunoSEQ multiplex PCR; TCRdb's table is partial and in-frame only. V and J calls and clone size are copied from that table; D and trimming were computed from the DNA. The data hold a few hundred thousand clones, with roughly 87% observed a single time. The rearrangement uses TRBV27 and TRBJ2-7; D unclear. The sequenced sample consisted of peripheral blood. This clonotype originated in a woman aged 25 to 45 with acute or convalescent COVID-19. The CDR3 DNA follows: TGTGCCAGCAGTCCTCGACACTCCCCTTACGAGCAGTACTTC. Amino acid sequence: CASSPRHSPYEQYF.